One and the same sample provided the 21 T cell receptor beta chains below, sequenced in a study of blood T cells in healthy people across ages. Combining a sample-barcoded 5' primer with a J-beta primer mix, a second PCR ran for about 7 to 11 cycles. TCRdb analysed the 5' RACE reads with MiXCR anew, one entry per CDR3 protein. The table has around 850,000 distinct CDR3 sequences, roughly 40% seen once. The sample comprised blood. The receptors here all came from a man younger than 35 in good health.

This clonotype was found many times. The chain has TRBV7-3 and TRBJ2-1, with D possibly TRBD1 on 6 matching bases. This CDR3 contains 14 residues. Trimming took off 6 bases at V and 12 bases at J, with 21 bases between the two ends. Germline assignment: CDR1 SGHTA and CDR2 FQGTGA. The CDR3 DNA sequence: TGTGCCAGCAGTTTAGGGGTTAGCAGGGGTTTGCAGTTCTTC. This translates into CASSLGVSRGLQFF.

The genes are TRBV10-3 and TRBJ2-4; 7 bases are shared with TRBD2. J gave up 8 bases and V 11 bases, and 12 bases lay outside the gene matches. The V gene's germline CDR1 is ENHRY and CDR2 SYGVKD. CDR3 size: 13 residues. The CDR3 DNA reads as TGTGCCTCTTGTGCGGGACTAAGTGACATTCAGTACTTC. It yields the protein CASCAGLSDIQYF.

In its sample, this clonotype was seen many times. This rearrangement joins TRBV9 to TRBJ2-3, with D perhaps matching TRBD1 or TRBD2 (5 bases each). This CDR3 is 17 amino acids long. Trimming shortened V by 3 bases and J by 0 bases, and 17 bases separated the two germline ends. The germline V gene encodes CDR1 SGDLS and CDR2 YYNGEE. The CDR3 DNA sequence: TGTGCCAGCAGCGCGGGACGGGGAACTAGGAGCACAGATACGCAGTATTTT. It is translated as CASSAGRGTRSTDTQYF.

The rearrangement links TRBV20-1 to TRBJ2-3, with 12 bases aligning to TRBD2. V lost 5 bases to trimming and J lost 2 bases; unmatched junction nucleotides: 2. The CDR3 sequence is 14 residues long. Germline V gene data show CDR1 as DFQATT and CDR2 as SNEGSKA (reference sequence). In DNA form, the CDR3 reads TGCAGTGCTTCTAGCGGGGGGGACACAGATACGCAGTATTTT. This gives the protein CSASSGGDTDTQYF.

Concerning this clonotype: An end of the junction differs from the germline gene, which may be a read error. The chain links TRBV28 to TRBJ2-4; 8 nucleotides match TRBD1. The germline gives CDR1 MDHEN, CDR2 SYDVKM. The CDR3 contains 16 residues. The CDR3 nucleotides read TGTGCCAGCAGTCCAGGGGGCGAGGCGGCCAAAAACATTCAGGACTTC. Amino acid sequence: CASSPGGEAAKNIQDF.

This chain uses TRBV9 with TRBJ1-5; D gene unclear. The germline V gene encodes CDR1 SGDLS and CDR2 YYNGEE. The CDR3 totals 13 residues. Trimming left V 0 bases short and J 5 bases short, with 6 bases between. The CDR3 nucleotides are TGTGCCAGCAGCGTAGAAGCACATCAGCCCCAGCATTTT. It is translated as CASSVEAHQPQHF.

As regards this clonotype: The junction and the germline gene differ at one end; a read error may be behind it. V is TRBV5-5 and J is TRBJ2-7, with D maybe TRBD2 (5 bases). This CDR3 has 13 amino acids. Germline CDR1 SGHKS, CDR2 YYEKEE (reference sequence). The CDR3 is CTSSLGWRNEQYF. The CDR3 DNA reads as TGTACCAGCAGCTTGGGCTGGAGGAACGAGCAGTACTTC.

The chain joins TRBV12-3 or TRBV12-4 to TRBJ2-5, with 8 bases matching TRBD1. J was trimmed by 11 bases and V by 6 bases; bases with no gene match: 17. The CDR3 spans 15 residues. The DNA of the CDR3 is TGTGCCAGCAGCGCGGGACAGGTTGTCCCCGATGAGCAGTACTTC. Translated, it gives CASSAGQVVPDEQYF.

This rearrangement joins TRBV3-1 to TRBJ1-1; 9 bases are a match to TRBD1. The CDR3 sequence is 20 residues long. Germline values: CDR1 LGHDT, CDR2 YNNKEL (reference sequence). V dropped 0 bases and J dropped 0; count of bases not matched to a gene: 14. Here the CDR3 reads CASSQEVGLGQGPLNTEAFF. The CDR3 region has the DNA TGTGCCAGCAGCCAAGAAGTGGGATTGGGACAGGGCCCCTTGAACACTGAAGCTTTCTTT.

The table lists this clonotype with many counts. The chain has TRBV12-3 or TRBV12-4 and TRBJ2-3; 12 nucleotides line up with TRBD2. V trimming: 6 bases; J trimming: 4 bases; junction bases outside the gene matches: 2. The CDR3 is 14 amino acids. The CDR3 loop reads CASSPSGGADTQYF. DNA of the CDR3: TGTGCCAGCAGCCCTAGCGGGGGGGCAGATACGCAGTATTTT.

The chain recombines TRBV20-1 with TRBJ2-2; 12 positions match TRBD2. Per germline, CDR1 DFQATT and CDR2 SNEGSKA (reference sequence). The CDR3 sequence is 16 residues long. Germline trimming cut 1 base from V and 3 bases from J; bases unmatched to any gene: 3. CDR3 loop: CSARGTSGVHTGELFF. The CDR3 nucleotides read TGCAGTGCTAGAGGGACTAGCGGGGTCCACACCGGGGAGCTGTTTTTT.

The rearrangement joins TRBV12-3 or TRBV12-4 to TRBJ1-1; TRBD1 matches 9 bases. Trimming removed 5 bases from V and 1 base from J; junction bases left unmatched: 11. This CDR3 is 17 amino acids long. CDR3 DNA: TGTGCCAGCAGTGCCGTCCCGGGACAGGGACCGAACACTGAAGCTTTCTTT. Its protein is CASSAVPGQGPNTEAFF.

This clonotype was seen a handful of times. The rearrangement links TRBV5-1 to TRBJ2-2; 9 bases line up with TRBD2. This CDR3 contains 14 residues. V was pared by 4 bases and J by 10 bases, with 8 bases of the junction left unmatched. Germline loops: CDR1 SGHRS, CDR2 YFSETQ. The CDR3 loop is CASSVTSGHEELFF. CDR3 coding DNA: TGCGCCAGCAGCGTGACTAGCGGCCACGAGGAGCTGTTTTTT.

This clonotype has at least ten counts. The chain uses TRBV4-3 and TRBJ1-2; possible D gene TRBD1, 5 bases. The CDR3 length is 16 residues. The V gene's germline CDR1 is LGHNA and CDR2 YSLEER. Trimming stripped 2 bases from V and 5 bases from J, with 18 bases between. The CDR3 protein is CASSQSGAFGKYGYTF. In nucleotides, the CDR3 is TGCGCCAGCAGCCAAAGCGGGGCATTCGGGAAATATGGCTACACCTTC.

In regard to this clonotype: This sequence may be a read error, since a much larger clone differs from it by one base. The genes are TRBV6-5 and TRBJ1-2; possibly TRBD1 for D (5 bases). Trimming shortened V by 5 bases and J by 0 bases, and 13 bases separated the two germline ends. The CDR3 runs to 15 residues. Germline CDR1 reads MNHEY; CDR2 reads SVGAGI. CDR3 nucleotide sequence: TGTGCCAGCAGTCACGGGGGTCCGGCTAACTATGGCTACACCTTC. It specifies CASSHGGPANYGYTF.

At least ten counts were recorded for this clonotype. The chain uses TRBV29-1 and TRBJ2-3; maybe TRBD1 (6 bases). The CDR3 sequence is 13 residues long. The germline V gene has CDR1 SQVTM and CDR2 ANQGSEA. CDR3 amino acids: CSSGQGWTDTQYF. CDR3 bases: TGCAGTTCCGGGCAGGGGTGGACAGATACGCAGTATTTT.

The rearrangement uses TRBV18 and TRBJ1-6, with unresolved D. The CDR3 is 16 amino acids. Germline loops: CDR1 KGHSH, CDR2 LQKENI. Trimming cost V 6 bases and J 0 bases, with 12 bases left between them. The CDR3 sequence is CASSPGRSSYNSPLHF. The CDR3 DNA follows: TGTGCCAGCTCTCCGGGCCGGAGCTCCTATAATTCACCCCTCCACTTT.

Worth noting for this clonotype: At one end, the junction sequence differs from germline, possibly due to a read error. The chain has TRBV12-3 or TRBV12-4 and TRBJ2-3; perhaps TRBD1 as D (6 bases). The CDR3 covers 15 residues. The CDR3 sequence is CASSGEGDRTDTEYF. The CDR3, as DNA: TGTGCCAGCAGTGGTGAGGGGGATCGCACAGATACGGAGTATTTT.

This rearrangement joins TRBV14 to TRBJ2-7; TRBD1 agrees at 8 bases. Looked up from germline, CDR1 is SGHDN and CDR2 is FVKESK. V was clipped by 3 bases and J by 3 bases; unmatched bases: 7. This CDR3 is 15 amino acids long. Here the CDR3 reads CASSQSTGADYEQYF. CDR3 in DNA: TGTGCCAGCAGCCAGTCGACAGGGGCCGACTACGAGCAGTACTTC.

This clonotype was seen ten or more times. This chain joins TRBV20-1 and TRBJ2-1, with D possibly TRBD2 on 6 matching bases. V was trimmed by 4 bases and J by 8 bases, leaving 15 bases between them. Germline V gene data show CDR1 as DFQATT and CDR2 as SNEGSKA (reference sequence). CDR3 length equals 13 residues. CDR3 residues: CSAMGGDYDEQFF. Here the CDR3 DNA reads TGCAGTGCTATGGGGGGAGATTACGATGAGCAGTTCTTC.

This rearrangement joins TRBV2 to TRBJ2-2, with 7 bases fitting TRBD2. This CDR3 is 15 amino acids long. J was trimmed by 2 bases and V by 6 bases; bases with no gene match: 6. Germline V gives CDR1 SNHLY, CDR2 FYNNEI. The CDR3 here is CASRPLADNTGELFF. The CDR3 DNA follows: TGTGCCAGCAGACCGCTAGCGGACAACACCGGGGAGCTGTTTTTT.